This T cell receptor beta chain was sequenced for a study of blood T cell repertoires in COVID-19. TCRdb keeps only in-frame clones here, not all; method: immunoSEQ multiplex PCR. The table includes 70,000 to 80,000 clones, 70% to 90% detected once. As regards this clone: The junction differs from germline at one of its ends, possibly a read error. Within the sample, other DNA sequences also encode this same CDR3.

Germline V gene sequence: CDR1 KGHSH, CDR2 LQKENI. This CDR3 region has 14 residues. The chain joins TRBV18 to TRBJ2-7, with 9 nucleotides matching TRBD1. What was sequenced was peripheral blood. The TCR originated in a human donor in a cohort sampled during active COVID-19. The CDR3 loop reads CASSPGQGSYEQYF. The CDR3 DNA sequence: TGTGCTAGCTCACCGGGACAGGGCTCCTACGAGCAGTACTTC.